These T cell receptor beta chains were read from a single sample in a study of PD-L1 blockade in urothelial cancer. The method was immunoSEQ multiplex PCR; TCRdb's version includes in-frame clones alone and lacks a portion of them. This sample has fewer than 95,000 clones, with about 83% found just once. The sample in question was PBMCs, obtained around atezolizumab (anti-PD-L1) treatment. Every receptor here comes from a man aged 60 to 69 with urothelial cancer. Both conserved end residues are part of each CDR3. The D gene is left open where the match is weak. Only part of the rows carry a size: once, few, many, or a class if the clone is expanded.

D: NA; V: TRBV5-1; size: NA; J: TRBJ2-5; CDR3: CASSLTQETQYF; DNA: TGCGCCAGCAGCTTGACACAAGAGACCCAGTACTTC
D: NA; V: TRBV2; size: NA; J: TRBJ1-1; CDR3: CASTQRGGPKNTEAFF; DNA: TGTGCCAGCACCCAACGGGGGGGGCCCAAAAACACTGAAGCTTTCTTT
D: NA; V: TRBV7-8; size: once; J: TRBJ1-1; CDR3: CASSLYTANTEAFF; DNA: TGTGCCAGCAGCCTCTATACTGCGAACACTGAAGCTTTCTTT
D: NA; V: TRBV30; size: NA; J: TRBJ1-3; CDR3: CAWSINRGRRGNTIYF; DNA: TGTGCCTGGAGTATAAATAGGGGTCGCCGGGGAAACACCATATATTTT
D: NA; V: TRBV29-1; size: few; J: TRBJ1-1; CDR3: CSGGGANTEAFF; DNA: TGCAGCGGGGGGGGCGCGAACACTGAAGCTTTCTTT
D: NA; V: TRBV11-2; size: NA; J: TRBJ2-2; CDR3: CASSLRDTGELFF; DNA: TGTGCCAGCAGCCTGAGAGACACCGGGGAGCTGTTTTTT
D: TRBD1; V: TRBV9; size: NA; J: TRBJ1-2; CDR3: CASSESDDRDYGYTF; DNA: TGTGCCAGCAGCGAGAGTGATGACAGGGACTATGGCTACACCTTC
D: TRBD1; V: TRBV2; size: NA; J: TRBJ2-1; CDR3: CASRGTGFSEQFF; DNA: TGTGCCAGCAGGGGGACAGGATTCAGCGAGCAGTTCTTC
D: TRBD2; V: TRBV27; size: few; J: TRBJ2-7; CDR3: CASRYGTSGGSYEQYF; DNA: TGTGCCAGCAGGTACGGGACTAGCGGGGGATCCTACGAGCAGTACTTC
D: TRBD1; V: TRBV6-5; size: NA; J: TRBJ1-1; CDR3: CASRQGANTEAFF; DNA: TGTGCCAGCAGACAGGGGGCGAACACTGAAGCTTTCTTT
D: NA; V: TRBV6-1; size: NA; J: TRBJ2-7; CDR3: CASWGQGATYEQYF; DNA: TGTGCCAGCTGGGGGCAGGGCGCTACCTACGAGCAGTACTTC
D: NA; V: TRBV4-2; size: NA; J: TRBJ1-6; CDR3: CASSQETYPSSYNSPLHF; DNA: TGTGCCAGCAGCCAAGAAACCTACCCTAGCTCCTATAATTCACCCCTCCACTTT
D: NA; V: TRBV4-3; size: NA; J: TRBJ2-1; CDR3: CASSQEGTEQFF; DNA: TGCGCCAGCAGCCAAGAAGGGACAGAGCAGTTCTTC
D: TRBD2; V: TRBV29-1; size: NA; J: TRBJ2-1; CDR3: CSVGLAGQSSYNEQFF; DNA: TGCAGCGTTGGACTAGCGGGTCAATCCTCCTACAATGAGCAGTTCTTC
D: TRBD1; V: TRBV5-1; size: NA; J: TRBJ1-1; CDR3: CASSFSGTGVTEAFF; DNA: TGCGCCAGCAGCTTCTCCGGGACAGGGGTCACTGAAGCTTTCTTT
D: TRBD1; V: TRBV27; size: NA; J: TRBJ2-4; CDR3: CASSLSRQGASGSKNIQYF; DNA: TGTGCCAGCAGTTTATCTCGACAGGGGGCTAGCGGATCCAAAAACATTCAGTACTTC
D: TRBD1; V: TRBV5-1; size: NA; J: TRBJ2-2; CDR3: CASSLTGGGTGELFF; DNA: TGCGCCAGCAGCTTGACAGGGGGTGGAACCGGGGAGCTGTTTTTT
D: NA; V: TRBV7-9; size: NA; J: TRBJ1-5; CDR3: CASSFDFEGTSNQPQHF; DNA: TGTGCCAGCAGCTTCGATTTTGAGGGGACAAGCAATCAGCCCCAGCATTTT
D: NA; V: TRBV28; size: NA; J: TRBJ2-1; CDR3: CASSLGGTIPNEQFF; DNA: TGTGCCAGCAGTTTGGGCGGGACGATTCCCAATGAGCAGTTCTTC
D: NA; V: TRBV6-5; size: NA; J: TRBJ2-7; CDR3: CASSPAGSGSYEQYF; DNA: TGTGCCAGCAGCCCAGCCGGTAGCGGCTCCTACGAGCAGTACTTC
D: TRBD2; V: TRBV6-5; size: few; J: TRBJ2-1; CDR3: CASSYRPGTNDNEQFF; DNA: TGTGCCAGCAGTTACCGTCCAGGGACTAACGACAATGAGCAGTTCTTC
D: TRBD2; V: TRBV7-6; size: NA; J: TRBJ2-7; CDR3: CASSFLAGDYEQYF; DNA: TGTGCCAGCAGCTTTCTAGCGGGAGATTACGAGCAGTACTTC
D: NA; V: TRBV6-5; size: NA; J: TRBJ2-7; CDR3: CASSYEGTHWDEQYF; DNA: TGTGCCAGCAGTTATGAGGGGACTCATTGGGATGAGCAGTACTTC